Listed below are T cell receptor beta chains from one sample, sequenced in a study of T cell responses to AZD1222 COVID-19 vaccine. Method: immunoSEQ multiplex PCR; TCRdb's copy keeps in-frame clones and lacks some. The table lists roughly 130,000 clones, around 91% of them singletons. The input for sequencing was peripheral blood, taken on day 0 of AZD1222 vaccination. The receptors come from an adult in good health. Both conserved end residues are part of each CDR3. Fields, in order: clone size, D gene, J gene, V gene, CDR3 DNA, CDR3 protein. D genes are given only for firm matches. Only some rows state a clone size, as once, few, many or a class for expanded clones.

clone size: .
D gene: TRBD2
J gene: TRBJ2-1
V gene: TRBV10-2
CDR3 DNA: TGCGCCAGCAGTGCCGGGGGGACTAGCGGGAAAGGCTATGAGCAGTTCTTC
CDR3 protein: CASSAGGTSGKGYEQFF

clone size: .
D gene: .
J gene: TRBJ1-2
V gene: TRBV18
CDR3 DNA: TGTGCCAGCTCACCGATCGGTGGGAGCCCTAACTATGGCTACACCTTC
CDR3 protein: CASSPIGGSPNYGYTF

clone size: .
D gene: .
J gene: TRBJ2-5
V gene: TRBV7-9
CDR3 DNA: TGTGCCAGCAGCCCCAGATTGACAGAACAAGAGACCCAGTACTTC
CDR3 protein: CASSPRLTEQETQYF

clone size: once
D gene: .
J gene: TRBJ2-7
V gene: TRBV7-7
CDR3 DNA: TGTGCCAGCAGCCCCAGGCCGGGGAGCGAGCAGTACTTC
CDR3 protein: CASSPRPGSEQYF

clone size: .
D gene: .
J gene: TRBJ1-5
V gene: TRBV6-1
CDR3 DNA: TGTGCCAGCAGTGAGGGAGGGAGAAGCAATCAGCCCCAGCATTTT
CDR3 protein: CASSEGGRSNQPQHF

clone size: .
D gene: .
J gene: TRBJ1-2
V gene: TRBV19
CDR3 DNA: TGTGCCAGTAGTATCGCCCGGGACCGCTCGTACACCTTC
CDR3 protein: CASSIARDRSYTF

clone size: .
D gene: TRBD2
J gene: TRBJ2-2
V gene: TRBV9
CDR3 DNA: TGTGCCAGCAGCGTAGCTGGAGCGGGAGGGCCCGCCGGGGAGCTGTTTTTT
CDR3 protein: CASSVAGAGGPAGELFF

clone size: .
D gene: .
J gene: TRBJ2-5
V gene: TRBV7-7
CDR3 DNA: TGTGCCAGCAGCCAGAGTGGGGCCCAAGAGACCCAGTACTTC
CDR3 protein: CASSQSGAQETQYF

clone size: .
D gene: .
J gene: TRBJ1-2
V gene: TRBV18
CDR3 DNA: TGTGCCAGCTCACCACCGCCCGGTGGAAGGGGCTACACCTTC
CDR3 protein: CASSPPPGGRGYTF

clone size: once
D gene: .
J gene: TRBJ2-7
V gene: TRBV27
CDR3 DNA: TGTGCCAGCAGATCTTCCGGGACTGTCGGGGTCGAGCAGTACTTC
CDR3 protein: CASRSSGTVGVEQYF

clone size: once
D gene: TRBD1
J gene: TRBJ2-7
V gene: TRBV2
CDR3 DNA: TGTGCCAGCATTCCGGGACAGGGCTACGAGCAGTACTTC
CDR3 protein: CASIPGQGYEQYF

clone size: few
D gene: .
J gene: TRBJ2-7
V gene: TRBV14
CDR3 DNA: TGTGCCAGCAGCCACTCCCTCAGGCAGGTCTTC
CDR3 protein: CASSHSLRQVF

clone size: .
D gene: TRBD1
J gene: TRBJ2-2
V gene: TRBV7-8
CDR3 DNA: TGTGCCAGCAGCTTAGAGACAGGGGGCGAGGTAATGCCCGCGAACACCGGGGAGCTGTTTTTT
CDR3 protein: CASSLETGGEVMPANTGELFF

clone size: .
D gene: .
J gene: TRBJ1-1
V gene: TRBV28
CDR3 DNA: TGTGCCAGCAGTTTGATGGGTACTGAAGCTTTCTTT
CDR3 protein: CASSLMGTEAFF

clone size: .
D gene: .
J gene: TRBJ1-1
V gene: TRBV7-8
CDR3 DNA: TGTGCCAGCAGCTCCGGTGGGGAGGAAGCTTTCTTT
CDR3 protein: CASSSGGEEAFF

clone size: .
D gene: TRBD1
J gene: TRBJ1-2
V gene: TRBV15
CDR3 DNA: TGTGCCACCAGCAGAGATCCCCCGGGACAGGGAATCGGTGGCTACACCTTC
CDR3 protein: CATSRDPPGQGIGGYTF

clone size: few
D gene: TRBD1
J gene: TRBJ1-1
V gene: TRBV7-2
CDR3 DNA: TGTGCCAGCAGCCCCTGGACAGGGGCCCTCACTGAAGCTTTCTTT
CDR3 protein: CASSPWTGALTEAFF

clone size: .
D gene: .
J gene: TRBJ2-1
V gene: TRBV9
CDR3 DNA: TGTGCCAGCAGCGCCAATGACGGGAGTTGGAATGAGCAGTTCTTC
CDR3 protein: CASSANDGSWNEQFF

clone size: once
D gene: .
J gene: TRBJ2-1
V gene: TRBV9
CDR3 DNA: TGTGCCAGCAGCGGAGCATCGCGTGGCCAGTTCTTC
CDR3 protein: CASSGASRGQFF

clone size: .
D gene: .
J gene: TRBJ2-7
V gene: TRBV2
CDR3 DNA: TGTGCCAGCAGTGAAATGGGACCCCCTTCCTACGAGCAGTACTTC
CDR3 protein: CASSEMGPPSYEQYF

clone size: .
D gene: .
J gene: TRBJ1-1
V gene: TRBV28
CDR3 DNA: TGTGCCAGCAGTTTAGTGGAGGGGCCGAACACTGAAGCTTTCTTT
CDR3 protein: CASSLVEGPNTEAFF

clone size: .
D gene: .
J gene: TRBJ2-3
V gene: TRBV27
CDR3 DNA: TGTGCCAGCAGTTTGGGGCTAGTCTGGGACAATACGCAGTATTTT
CDR3 protein: CASSLGLVWDNTQYF

clone size: once
D gene: .
J gene: TRBJ1-6
V gene: TRBV9
CDR3 DNA: TGTGCCAGCAGCGTAGGGGATTTACTTCCAAGCTCCTATAATTCACCCCTCCACTTT
CDR3 protein: CASSVGDLLPSSYNSPLHF

clone size: .
D gene: TRBD2
J gene: TRBJ2-7
V gene: TRBV7-2
CDR3 DNA: TGTGCCAGCAGCTTAGCGGGAGGGCCCTACGAGCAGTACTTC
CDR3 protein: CASSLAGGPYEQYF

clone size: .
D gene: .
J gene: TRBJ1-2
V gene: TRBV29-1
CDR3 DNA: TGCAGCGTTATTGACGGCTACACCTTC
CDR3 protein: CSVIDGYTF

clone size: few
D gene: .
J gene: TRBJ1-5
V gene: TRBV3-1/TRBV3-2
CDR3 DNA: TGTGCCAGCAGCCCGAGAGATAATCAGCCCCAGCATTTT
CDR3 protein: CASSPRDNQPQHF

clone size: .
D gene: TRBD1
J gene: TRBJ1-1
V gene: TRBV10-2
CDR3 DNA: TGCGCCAGCAGAAAGACAGGGGGCCAGGGCACTGAAGCTTTCTTT
CDR3 protein: CASRKTGGQGTEAFF

clone size: .
D gene: .
J gene: TRBJ2-5
V gene: TRBV14
CDR3 DNA: TGTGCCAGCAGCCCCTCCCGGGAACCGCCAAAAGAGACCCAGTACTTC
CDR3 protein: CASSPSREPPKETQYF

clone size: .
D gene: .
J gene: TRBJ2-3
V gene: TRBV18
CDR3 DNA: TGTGCCAGCTCACCACCATTCCCGGTCCTCCGTGGAGATACGCAGTATTTT
CDR3 protein: CASSPPFPVLRGDTQYF

clone size: once
D gene: TRBD1
J gene: TRBJ1-2
V gene: TRBV6-5
CDR3 DNA: TGTGCCAGCAGCCCACAGGGGGTAATCTATGGCTACACCTTC
CDR3 protein: CASSPQGVIYGYTF

clone size: once
D gene: .
J gene: TRBJ2-1
V gene: TRBV3-1/TRBV3-2
CDR3 DNA: TGTGCCAGCAGCCAAGCTTCCTCGGGGACGGATGAGCAGTTCTTC
CDR3 protein: CASSQASSGTDEQFF

clone size: .
D gene: .
J gene: TRBJ1-2
V gene: TRBV30
CDR3 DNA: TGTGCCTGGCGGACAGTCTATGGCTACACCTTC
CDR3 protein: CAWRTVYGYTF

clone size: .
D gene: .
J gene: TRBJ2-1
V gene: TRBV27
CDR3 DNA: TGTGCCGTTGCGGAGGGGAATGAGCAGTTCTTC
CDR3 protein: CAVAEGNEQFF

clone size: .
D gene: TRBD1
J gene: TRBJ1-2
V gene: TRBV4-3
CDR3 DNA: TGCGCCAGCAGCCAATTCGACAGGGCTGACTATGGCTACACCTTC
CDR3 protein: CASSQFDRADYGYTF

clone size: .
D gene: .
J gene: TRBJ1-5
V gene: TRBV3-1/TRBV3-2
CDR3 DNA: TGTGCCAGCAGCCAGGGGACCTTCAATCAGCCCCAGCATTTT
CDR3 protein: CASSQGTFNQPQHF